A selection of T cell receptor beta chains follows, all from one sample in a study of identical twins. MiXCR was run by TCRdb on the 5' RACE reads, yielding one entry per CDR3 protein. The sample contains some 900,000 distinct CDR3 sequences, about 12% of which appear only once. This sample was shared with a second study, whose subject was yellow fever vaccine responses in identical twins.

Sequenced: PBMCs. The receptors were gathered from a woman aged 18-29 years in good health. Each CDR3 is given with its conserved first and last residue. Each record gives: D gene, J gene, clone size, V gene, CDR3 protein, CDR3 DNA. The D gene is left open where the match is weak. Clone size is shown for a subset of rows, as once, few, many or a class of expanded clone.

>TRBD1|TRBJ1-2|few|TRBV28
CASSTGTGWGYTF
TGTGCCAGCAGTACGGGGACAGGGTGGGGCTACACCTTC
>-|TRBJ2-5|few|TRBV5-1
CASSLQTGETQYF
TGCGCCAGCAGCTTGCAGACAGGAGAGACCCAGTACTTC
>TRBD1|TRBJ1-3|-|TRBV3-1
CASSQVTGVGNTIYF
TGTGCCAGCAGCCAAGTAACAGGGGTAGGAAACACCATATATTTT
>-|TRBJ1-2|-|TRBV25-1
CASGLFSVAYGYTF
TGTGCCAGCGGCCTATTTTCAGTCGCGTATGGCTACACCTTC
>-|TRBJ2-3|-|TRBV7-6
CASSFAPDTQYF
TGTGCCAGCAGCTTTGCCCCAGATACGCAGTATTTT
>-|TRBJ2-2|few|TRBV24-1
CATSDVTGPTGSGELFF
TGTGCCACCAGTGACGTGACAGGTCCAACGGGGTCCGGGGAGCTGTTTTTT
>-|TRBJ2-1|-|TRBV5-1
CASSLLREPYNEQFF
TGCGCCAGCAGCTTGCTCCGGGAACCCTACAATGAGCAGTTCTTC
>-|TRBJ2-1|few|TRBV5-1
CASSLQGPAGRKNEQFF
TGCGCCAGCAGCTTGCAGGGGCCAGCTGGGAGGAAAAATGAGCAGTTCTTC
>-|TRBJ2-1|few|TRBV21-1
CASSTQIHYSEQFF
TGTGCCAGCAGCACCCAAATCCACTATTCTGAGCAGTTCTTC
>-|TRBJ2-2|few|TRBV27
CASGIAWNTGELFF
TGTGCCAGCGGGATAGCGTGGAACACCGGGGAGCTGTTTTTT
>TRBD2|TRBJ2-1|-|TRBV12-3/TRBV12-4
CASRTSEVVRPYNEQFF
TGTGCCAGCAGGACTAGCGAAGTTGTTCGCCCCTACAATGAGCAGTTCTTC
>-|TRBJ2-7|-|TRBV6-5
CASSYWGTYEQYF
TGTGCCAGCAGTTACTGGGGTACCTACGAGCAGTACTTC
>-|TRBJ1-2|few|TRBV7-8
CASSARTENYGYTF
TGTGCCAGCAGCGCTAGGACAGAGAACTATGGCTACACCTTC